This T cell receptor beta chain was documented in a study of T cell responses to AZD1222 COVID-19 vaccine. For the study at large: Researchers grouped second doses given at about 4 or about 12 weeks into one pool. Regarding the study as a whole: A mostly white British donor set with more females was recruited, and clonal diversity was possibly underestimated.

This clone was found once. Its target is not known. Here immunoSEQ multiplex PCR was the method, and the copy in TCRdb shows in-frame clones only, minus some. The sample holds roughly 150,000 clones, around 93% seen once. Per germline, CDR1 SNHLY and CDR2 FYNNEI. The CDR3 runs to 15 residues. The chain recombines TRBV2 with TRBJ1-2, with TRBD1 matching over 7 bases. The sequence derives from an adult in good health. Source: peripheral blood, taken on day 0 of AZD1222 vaccination. CDR3 loop: CATTEGASLHYGYTF. The CDR3 DNA reads TGTGCGACTACGGAGGGGGCGAGCCTCCACTATGGCTACACCTTC.